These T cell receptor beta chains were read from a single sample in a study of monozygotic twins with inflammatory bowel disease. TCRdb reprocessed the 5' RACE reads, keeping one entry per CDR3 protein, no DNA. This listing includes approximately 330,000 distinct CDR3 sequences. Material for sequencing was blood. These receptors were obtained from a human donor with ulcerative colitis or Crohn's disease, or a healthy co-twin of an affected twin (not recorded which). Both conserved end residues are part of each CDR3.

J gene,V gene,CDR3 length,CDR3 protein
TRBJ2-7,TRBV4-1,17,CASSQRSWGQDSYEQYF
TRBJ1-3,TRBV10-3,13,CAISALPGNTIYF
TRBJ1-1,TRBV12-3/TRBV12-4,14,CASIPGLANTEAFF
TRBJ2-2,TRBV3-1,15,CASSQGPRNTGELFF
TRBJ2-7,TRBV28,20,CASSSKLTTSSGRALYEQYF
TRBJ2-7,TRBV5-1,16,CASSREQASGGGEQYF
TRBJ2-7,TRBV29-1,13,CSVDRPNSYEQYF
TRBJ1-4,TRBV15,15,CATSRAVATNEKLFF
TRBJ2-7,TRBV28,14,CASKRLAGNYEQYF
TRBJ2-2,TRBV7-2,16,CASSQQSGGYTGELFF
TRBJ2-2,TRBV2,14,CASSFDRGGGELFF
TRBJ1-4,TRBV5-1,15,CASRAMGTENEKLFF
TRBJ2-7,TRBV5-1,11,CASSGGHEQYF
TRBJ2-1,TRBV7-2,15,CASSLLAGAYNEQFF
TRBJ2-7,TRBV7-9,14,CASSLMGGPYEQYF
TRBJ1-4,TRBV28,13,CASSFNNNEKLFF
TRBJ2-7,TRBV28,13,CASSRGQIYEQYF
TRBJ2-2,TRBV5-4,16,CASSRATGGGTGELFF
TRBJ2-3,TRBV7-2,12,CASSPRQGTQYF
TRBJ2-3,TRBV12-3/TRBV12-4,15,CASSLVGGGTDTQYF
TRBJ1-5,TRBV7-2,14,CASSQDRGNQPQHF
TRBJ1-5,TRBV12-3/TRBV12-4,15,CASSPGFRSNQPQHF
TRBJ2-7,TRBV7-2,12,CASSLLAREQYF